This TCR beta chain was profiled in a study of early T cells in non-severe SARS-CoV-2 infection. About the study: Investigators sequenced bulk RNA drawn from unsorted whole blood, and chains remained unpaired.

This clonotype was picked up a small number of times. Researchers tagged individual cDNA molecules with unique molecular identifiers. One entry per CDR3 protein results from TCRdb running MiXCR on the 5' RACE reads. The profile shows 20,000 to 25,000 distinct CDR3 sequences, 4.5% of them singletons. This CDR3 region has 14 residues. Per germline, CDR1 SGHKS and CDR2 YYEKEE (reference sequence). Trimming removed 3 bases at V and 3 bases at J, with 13 bases between. The V call is TRBV5-5, the J call TRBJ2-7, with D perhaps matching TRBD1 (6 bases). The source is an adult who was a healthcare worker with PCR-confirmed SARS-CoV-2 infection or an uninfected control (not recorded which). Source material: whole blood. The CDR3 region has the DNA TGTGCCAGCAGCTGGAGGACAGCCTACTACGAGCAGTACTTC. This sequence encodes CASSWRTAYYEQYF.